The present T cell receptor beta chain was sequenced within a study of blood T cell repertoires in COVID-19. Whole-study context: The United States, Italy and Spain were the sources of the acute and convalescent COVID-19 samples.

Between the trimmed V and J ends, which lost 7 bases and 5 bases, there was a span of 17 bases. The germline CDR1 and CDR2 sequences are MNHEY and SVGAGI. The CDR3 has 14 amino acids. Original processing notes: Amplification with reference gene primers provided the estimates of nucleated cell counts. Produced via immunoSEQ multiplex PCR; TCRdb's table is partial and in-frame only. The DNA was the basis for D and trimming; V, J and clone size are from that table. Among roughly 150,000 clones listed, approximately 79% were seen once. The sequencing input was peripheral blood. The origin of this receptor is a woman in her fifties or sixties with COVID-19, enrolled during active disease. The chain joins TRBV6-5 to TRBJ1-2; D ambiguous. The CDR3, as DNA: TGTGCCAGCAAAGAAGGCGGAGGAAAATATGGCTACACCTTC. This translates into CASKEGGGKYGYTF.